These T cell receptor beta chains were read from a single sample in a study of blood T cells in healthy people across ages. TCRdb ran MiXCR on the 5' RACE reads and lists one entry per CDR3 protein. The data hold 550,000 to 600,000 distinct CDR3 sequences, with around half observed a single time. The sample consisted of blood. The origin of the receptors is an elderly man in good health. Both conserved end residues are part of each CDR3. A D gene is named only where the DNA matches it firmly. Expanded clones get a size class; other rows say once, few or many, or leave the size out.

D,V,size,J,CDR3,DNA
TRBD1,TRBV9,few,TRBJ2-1,CASSLTGGSNEQFF,TGTGCCAGCAGCTTGACAGGGGGCTCCAATGAGCAGTTCTTC
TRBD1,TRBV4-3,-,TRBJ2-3,CASSQDLGQGFADTQYF,TGCGCCAGCAGCCAAGATTTAGGACAGGGGTTCGCAGATACGCAGTATTTT
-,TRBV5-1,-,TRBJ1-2,CASSSDGANYGYTF,TGCGCCAGCAGCTCGGACGGGGCTAACTATGGCTACACCTTC
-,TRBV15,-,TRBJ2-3,CATSRPGTDTQYF,TGTGCCACCAGCAGGCCGGGCACAGATACGCAGTATTTT
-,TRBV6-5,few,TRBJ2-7,CASSDSRLSEQYF,TGTGCCAGCAGTGACTCGAGGTTAAGCGAGCAGTACTTC
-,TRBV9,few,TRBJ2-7,CASSVAPGVYEQYF,TGTGCCAGCAGCGTAGCCCCGGGGGTCTACGAGCAGTACTTC
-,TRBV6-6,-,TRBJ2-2,CASSPSQTANTGELFF,TGTGCCAGCAGTCCGTCCCAGACGGCGAACACCGGGGAGCTGTTTTTT
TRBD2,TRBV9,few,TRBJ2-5,CASSRGLAGVSGETQYF,TGTGCCAGCAGCCGGGGACTAGCGGGAGTATCGGGAGAGACCCAGTACTTC
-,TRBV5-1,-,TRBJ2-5,CASSPARPLSQYF,TGCGCCAGCAGCCCGGCCAGACCATTGTCCCAGTACTTC
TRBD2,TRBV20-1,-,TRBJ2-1,CSATGLAGGVEQFF,TGCAGTGCTACGGGACTAGCGGGGGGGGTTGAGCAGTTCTTC
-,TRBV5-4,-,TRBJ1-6,CASSLDRNSYNSPLHF,TGTGCCAGCAGCTTGGACAGAAACTCCTATAATTCACCCCTCCACTTT
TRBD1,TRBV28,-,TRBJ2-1,CASSSYTGVLNEQFF,TGTGCCAGCAGTTCCTACACAGGGGTCCTAAATGAGCAGTTCTTC
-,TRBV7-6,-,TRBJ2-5,CASTAFQETQYF,TGTGCCAGCACAGCCTTCCAAGAGACCCAGTACTTC
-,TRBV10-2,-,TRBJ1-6,CASSAGTHNSPLHF,TGCGCCAGCTCGGCGGGGACCCATAATTCACCCCTCCACTTT
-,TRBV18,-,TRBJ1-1,CASSPSSMNTEAFF,TGTGCCAGCTCACCCTCTTCCATGAACACTGAAGCTTTCTTT
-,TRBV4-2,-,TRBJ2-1,CASSQDPTLYNKQFF,TGTGCCAGCAGCCAAGATCCGACTCTTTACAATAAGCAGTTCTTC
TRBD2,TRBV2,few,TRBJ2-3,CASNLAGGDTQYF,TGTGCCAGTAACCTAGCGGGAGGAGATACGCAGTATTTT
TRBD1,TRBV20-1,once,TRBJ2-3,CSASTTGGTDTQYF,TGCAGTGCTAGCACGACAGGGGGTACAGATACGCAGTATTTT
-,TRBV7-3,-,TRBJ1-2,CASSLAPGGGYTF,TGTGCCAGCAGCTTAGCCCCCGGGGGTGGCTACACCTTC
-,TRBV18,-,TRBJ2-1,CASSPLRGNEQFF,TGTGCCAGCTCACCTCTACGGGGCAATGAGCAGTTCTTC
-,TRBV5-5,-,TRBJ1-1,CASTQVGGNTEAFF,TGTGCCAGCACCCAGGTCGGGGGAAACACTGAAGCTTTCTTT
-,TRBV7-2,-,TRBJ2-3,CASSLLRTDTQYF,TGTGCCAGCAGCTTACTCCGCACAGATACGCAGTATTTT
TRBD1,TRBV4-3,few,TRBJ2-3,CASSPQGRASTDTQYF,TGCGCCAGCAGCCCACAGGGGCGTGCTAGCACAGATACGCAGTATTTT
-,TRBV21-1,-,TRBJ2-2,CASSKGRERGVTGELFF,TGTGCCAGCAGCAAAGGGCGTGAACGAGGGGTCACCGGGGAGCTGTTTTTT
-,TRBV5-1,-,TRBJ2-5,CASSSERVEKETQYF,TGCGCCAGCAGCTCGGAAAGGGTAGAGAAAGAGACCCAGTACTTC
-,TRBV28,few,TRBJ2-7,CASSLPRKEQYF,TGTGCCAGCAGTTTACCAAGGAAAGAGCAGTACTTC
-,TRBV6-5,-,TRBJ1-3,CASSSRGKGNTIYF,TGTGCCAGCAGTTCGAGGGGGAAAGGAAACACCATATATTTT
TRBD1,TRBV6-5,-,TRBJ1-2,CASSVGGSSYGYTF,TGTGCCAGCAGTGTAGGGGGCTCGAGCTATGGCTACACCTTC
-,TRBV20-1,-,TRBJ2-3,CSARDARGTDTQYF,TGCAGTGCTAGAGATGCTAGGGGCACAGATACGCAGTATTTT
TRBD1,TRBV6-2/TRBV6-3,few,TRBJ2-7,CASSPGQEYEQYF,TGTGCCAGCAGCCCCGGACAGGAATACGAGCAGTACTTC
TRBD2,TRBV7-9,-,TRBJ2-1,CASTGTSGPEHEQFF,TGTGCCAGCACCGGGACTAGCGGGCCAGAACATGAGCAGTTCTTC
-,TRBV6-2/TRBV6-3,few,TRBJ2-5,CASSVQRQETQYF,TGTGCCAGCAGTGTCCAGAGACAAGAGACCCAGTACTTC
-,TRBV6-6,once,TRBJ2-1,CASSYSMRAGYNERFF,TGTGCCAGCAGTTACTCGATGAGGGCGGGCTACAATGAGCGGTTCTTC
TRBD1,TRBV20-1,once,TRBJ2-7,CSAPPGQNTYEQYF,TGCAGTGCTCCGCCGGGACAGAACACCTACGAGCAGTACTTC
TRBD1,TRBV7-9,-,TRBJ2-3,CASSQDGTGGIDTQYF,TGTGCCAGCAGCCAAGACGGCACAGGGGGGATAGATACGCAGTATTTT
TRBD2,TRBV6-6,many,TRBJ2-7,CASSHRETSGSHEQYF,TGTGCCAGCAGCCACCGCGAGACTAGCGGGAGCCACGAGCAGTACTTC
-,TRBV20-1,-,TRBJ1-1,CSARLGRWNTEAFF,TGCAGTGCTAGGCTCGGACGTTGGAACACTGAAGCTTTCTTT
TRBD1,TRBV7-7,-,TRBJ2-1,CASSLEPPDRRLYNEQFF,TGTGCTAGCAGCTTAGAACCGCCGGACAGGCGATTATACAATGAGCAGTTCTTC
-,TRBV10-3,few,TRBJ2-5,CAIRSGRNQETQYF,TGTGCCATCAGGTCGGGACGGAATCAAGAGACCCAGTACTTC
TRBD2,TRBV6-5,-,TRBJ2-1,CASGGTSAQGGQFF,TGTGCCAGTGGAGGGACTAGCGCCCAGGGCGGGCAGTTCTTC